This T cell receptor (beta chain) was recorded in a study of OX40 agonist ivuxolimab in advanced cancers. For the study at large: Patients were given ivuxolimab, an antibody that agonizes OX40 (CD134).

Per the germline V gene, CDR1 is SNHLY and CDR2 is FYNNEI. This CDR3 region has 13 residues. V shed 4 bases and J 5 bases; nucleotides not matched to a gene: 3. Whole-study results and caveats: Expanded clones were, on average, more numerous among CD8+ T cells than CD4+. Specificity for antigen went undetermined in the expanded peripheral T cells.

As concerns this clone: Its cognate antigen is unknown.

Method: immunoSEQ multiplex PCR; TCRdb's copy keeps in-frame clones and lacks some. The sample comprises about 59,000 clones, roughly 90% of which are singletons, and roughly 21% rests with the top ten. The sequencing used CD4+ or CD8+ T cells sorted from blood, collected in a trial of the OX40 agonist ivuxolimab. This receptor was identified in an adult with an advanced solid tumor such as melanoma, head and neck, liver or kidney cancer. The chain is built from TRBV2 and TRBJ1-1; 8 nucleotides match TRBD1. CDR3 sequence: CASSGQGSTEAFF. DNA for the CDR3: TGTGCCAGCAGTGGACAGGGGAGTACTGAAGCTTTCTTT.